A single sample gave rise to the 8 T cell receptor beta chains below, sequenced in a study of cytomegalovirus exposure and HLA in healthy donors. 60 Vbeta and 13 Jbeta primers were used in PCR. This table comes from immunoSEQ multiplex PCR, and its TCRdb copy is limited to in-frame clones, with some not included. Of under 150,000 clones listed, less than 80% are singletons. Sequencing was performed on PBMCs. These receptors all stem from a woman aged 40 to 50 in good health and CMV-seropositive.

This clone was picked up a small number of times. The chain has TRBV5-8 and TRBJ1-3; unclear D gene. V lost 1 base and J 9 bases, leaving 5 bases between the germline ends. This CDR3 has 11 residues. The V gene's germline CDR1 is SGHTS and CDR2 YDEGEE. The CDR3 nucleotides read TGTGCCAGCAGCTTGATCGGCACCATATATTTT. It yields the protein CASSLIGTIYF.

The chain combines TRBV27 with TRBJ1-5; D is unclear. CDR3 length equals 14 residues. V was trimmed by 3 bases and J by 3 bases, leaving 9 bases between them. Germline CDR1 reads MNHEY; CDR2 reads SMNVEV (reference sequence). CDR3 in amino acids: CASSFLGYNQPQHF. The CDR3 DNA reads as TGTGCCAGCAGTTTTCTAGGTTACAATCAGCCCCAGCATTTT.

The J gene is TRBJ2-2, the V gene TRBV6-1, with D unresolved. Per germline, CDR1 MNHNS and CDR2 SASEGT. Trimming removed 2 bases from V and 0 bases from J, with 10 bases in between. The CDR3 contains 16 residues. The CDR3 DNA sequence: TGTGCCAGCAGTGAACTCCCAGGTCCGAACACCGGGGAGCTGTTTTTT. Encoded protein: CASSELPGPNTGELFF.

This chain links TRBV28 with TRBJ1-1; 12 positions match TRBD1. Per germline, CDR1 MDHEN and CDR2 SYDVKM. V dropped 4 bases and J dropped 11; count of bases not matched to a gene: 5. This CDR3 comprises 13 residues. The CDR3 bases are TGTGCCAGCAGTTCCGGGACAGGGGGCCTGGCTTTCTTT. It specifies CASSSGTGGLAFF.

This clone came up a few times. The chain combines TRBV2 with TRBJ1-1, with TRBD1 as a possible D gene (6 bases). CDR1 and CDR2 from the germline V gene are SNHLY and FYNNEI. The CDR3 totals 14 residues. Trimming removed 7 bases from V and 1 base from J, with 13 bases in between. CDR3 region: CASTLDRWNTEAFF. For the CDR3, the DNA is TGTGCCAGCACTTTAGACAGGTGGAACACTGAAGCTTTCTTT.

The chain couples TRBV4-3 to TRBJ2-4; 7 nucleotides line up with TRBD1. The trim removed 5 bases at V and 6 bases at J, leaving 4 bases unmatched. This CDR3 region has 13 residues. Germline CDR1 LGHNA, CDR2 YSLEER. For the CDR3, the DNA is TGCGCCAGCAGCTATCGACAGGGAAACATTCAGTACTTC. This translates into CASSYRQGNIQYF.

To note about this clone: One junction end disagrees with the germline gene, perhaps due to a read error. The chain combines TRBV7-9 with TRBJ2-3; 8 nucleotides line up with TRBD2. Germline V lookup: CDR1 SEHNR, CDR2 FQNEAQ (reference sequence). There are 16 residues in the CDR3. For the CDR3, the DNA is TGTGCCAGCAGCCTAGCGGCTAGCGGGCACACAGATACGCAGTATTTT. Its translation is CASSLAASGHTDTQYF.

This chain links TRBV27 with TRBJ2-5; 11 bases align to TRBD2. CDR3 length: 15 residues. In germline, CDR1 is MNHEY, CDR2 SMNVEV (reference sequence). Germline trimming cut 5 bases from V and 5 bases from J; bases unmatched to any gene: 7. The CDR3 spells CASSPGTSGRETQYF. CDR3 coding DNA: TGTGCCAGCAGTCCGGGGACTAGCGGTAGGGAGACCCAGTACTTC.